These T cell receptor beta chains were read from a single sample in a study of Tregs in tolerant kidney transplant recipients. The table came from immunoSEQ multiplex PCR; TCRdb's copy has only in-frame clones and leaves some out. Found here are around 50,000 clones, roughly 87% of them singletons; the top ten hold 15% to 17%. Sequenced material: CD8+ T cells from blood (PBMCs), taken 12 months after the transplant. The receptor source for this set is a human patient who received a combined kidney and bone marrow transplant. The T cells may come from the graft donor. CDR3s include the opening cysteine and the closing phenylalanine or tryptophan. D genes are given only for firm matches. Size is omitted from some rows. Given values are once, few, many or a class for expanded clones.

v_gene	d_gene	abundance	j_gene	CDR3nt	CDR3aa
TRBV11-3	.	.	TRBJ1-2	TGTGCCAGCAGCTTAGATCAACAAACACCGTTTAATGGCTACACCTTC	CASSLDQQTPFNGYTF
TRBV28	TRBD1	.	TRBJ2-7	TGTGCCAGCAGTTCCCACAGGGGCTACGAGCAGTACTTC	CASSSHRGYEQYF
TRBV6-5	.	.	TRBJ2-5	TGTGCCAGCAGTCCCGACTATTCTGGAGGGACCCAGTACTTC	CASSPDYSGGTQYF
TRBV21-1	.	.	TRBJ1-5	TGTGCCAGCAGCAAAGCAGTGGGGGGGAGCCAGCCCCAGCATTTT	CASSKAVGGSQPQHF
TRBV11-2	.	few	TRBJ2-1	TGTGCCAGCCGGACTCAAACCTGGATGAATGAGCAGTTCTTC	CASRTQTWMNEQFF
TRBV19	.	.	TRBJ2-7	TGTGCCAGTAGTCCCGGGTCCCGTAGCCTCTACGAGCAGTACTTC	CASSPGSRSLYEQYF
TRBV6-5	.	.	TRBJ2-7	TGTGCCAGCAGTGAATTAATACATCAGGGCGAGCAGTACTTC	CASSELIHQGEQYF
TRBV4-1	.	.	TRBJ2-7	TGCGCCAGCAGCCAAGATGGTGGCCCGGGGGGCTCTCTCTCCTACGAGCAGTACTTC	CASSQDGGPGGSLSYEQYF
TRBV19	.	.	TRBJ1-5	TGTGCCAGTAGTATAGCGGTTCAGCCCCAGCATTTT	CASSIAVQPQHF
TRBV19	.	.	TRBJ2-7	TGTGCCAGTAGTATAGCAGGAACTGCCGAGCAGTACTTC	CASSIAGTAEQYF
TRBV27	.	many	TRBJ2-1	TGTGCCAGCAGTTTCAGGGGAGTCCTCCACAATGAGCAGTTCTTC	CASSFRGVLHNEQFF
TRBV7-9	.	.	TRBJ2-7	TGTGCCAGCAGCTGGGAGAACTCCTACGAGCAGTACTTC	CASSWENSYEQYF
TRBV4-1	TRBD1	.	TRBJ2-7	TGCGCCAGCAGCCATCGACAGGGGTTCGCCGAGCAGTACTTC	CASSHRQGFAEQYF
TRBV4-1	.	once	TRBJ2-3	TGCGCCAGCAGCCAAACTTTGGTCGGTACGCAGTATTTT	CASSQTLVGTQYF
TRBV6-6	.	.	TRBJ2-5	TGTGCCAGCAGTCCTACGCTAGCTTGGGAGACCCAGTACTTC	CASSPTLAWETQYF
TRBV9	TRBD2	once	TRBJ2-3	TGTGCCAGCAGCGTCAGCGGGAGCGGCCGTAGCACAGATACGCAGTATTTT	CASSVSGSGRSTDTQYF
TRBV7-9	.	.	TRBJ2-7	TGTGCCAGCAGATCTACAGGACCCTACGAGCAGTACTTC	CASRSTGPYEQYF
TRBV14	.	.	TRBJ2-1	TGTGCCAGCAGCCAAGCCAAGCCCCCCGATGAGCAGTTCTTC	CASSQAKPPDEQFF
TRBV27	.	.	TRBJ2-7	TGTGCCACGGGCAGGGGATTATCCTACGAGCAGTACTTC	CATGRGLSYEQYF
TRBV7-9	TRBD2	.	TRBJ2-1	TGTGCCAGCAGCTCTCACGGGACTAGCTCCTACAATGAGCAGTTCTTC	CASSSHGTSSYNEQFF
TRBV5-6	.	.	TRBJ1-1	TGTGCCAGCAGCTTGGCGGGGTATGGGACTGAAGCTTTCTTT	CASSLAGYGTEAFF
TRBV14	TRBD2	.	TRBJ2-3	TGTGCCAGCAGCCAAGATAGGGCTAGCGGGTTAGATACGCAGTATTTT	CASSQDRASGLDTQYF
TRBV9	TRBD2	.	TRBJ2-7	TGTGCCAGCAGCGTAGGCGTTAGCGGGTATGCGGACGAGCAGTACTTC	CASSVGVSGYADEQYF
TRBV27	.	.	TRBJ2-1	TGTGCCAGCAGTTTTCGCGGGACGTACAATGAGCAGTTCTTC	CASSFRGTYNEQFF
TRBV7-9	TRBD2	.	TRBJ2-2	TGTGCCAGCAGCCCCCTAGCGGGAGGGCCAAACACCGGGGAGCTGTTTTTT	CASSPLAGGPNTGELFF
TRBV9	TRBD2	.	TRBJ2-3	TGTGCCAGCACTGGAGGGAGGGCCACAGATACGCAGTATTTT	CASTGGRATDTQYF
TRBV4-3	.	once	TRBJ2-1	TGCGCCAGCAGCCTTAAATCCGCGGCCTACAATGAGCAGTTCTTC	CASSLKSAAYNEQFF
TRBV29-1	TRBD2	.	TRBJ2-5	TGCAGCGTTCCTCCATCTTACCTAGCGGGAGCCCAAGAGACCCAGTACTTC	CSVPPSYLAGAQETQYF
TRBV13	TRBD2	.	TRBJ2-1	TGTGCCAGCAGCCCCTCTAGCGGGCTTCTCAATGAGCAGTTCTTC	CASSPSSGLLNEQFF
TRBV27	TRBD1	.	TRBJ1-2	TGTGCCAGCAGTGCCTCGGGACAGACCTATGGCTACACCTTC	CASSASGQTYGYTF
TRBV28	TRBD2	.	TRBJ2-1	TGTGCCAGCAGTCAGGGACTATTGTTGTTCTTC	CASSQGLLLFF
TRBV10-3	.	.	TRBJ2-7	TGTGCCATCAGTGAGAGCACAGGGGGGGGCTACGAGCAGTACTTC	CAISESTGGGYEQYF
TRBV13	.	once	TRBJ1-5	TGTGCCAGCAGCCTAAGGGGTGTGGCGTCGCCCCAGCATTTT	CASSLRGVASPQHF
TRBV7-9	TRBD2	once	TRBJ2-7	TGTGCCAGCAGGGCTTTATTGGGCGGAACTAGCGGGAGGAATTACGAGCAGTACTTC	CASRALLGGTSGRNYEQYF
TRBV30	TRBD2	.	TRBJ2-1	TGTGCCTGGAGTACCGGCTGGGAGGGCGCTGAGAATGAGCAGTTCTTC	CAWSTGWEGAENEQFF
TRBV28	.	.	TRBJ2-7	TGTGCCAGCAGTTTGGGGGGATACGAGCAGTACTTC	CASSLGGYEQYF
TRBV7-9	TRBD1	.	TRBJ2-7	TGTGCCAGCAGCCCCCAGGGGGCCTCCTACGAGCAGTACTTC	CASSPQGASYEQYF
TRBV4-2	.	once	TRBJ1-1	TGTGCCAGCAGCCAAGGGCTCACTGAAGCTTTCTTT	CASSQGLTEAFF
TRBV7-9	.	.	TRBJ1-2	TGTGCCAGCAGCGTGACATCTTATGGCTACACCTTC	CASSVTSYGYTF
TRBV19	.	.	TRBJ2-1	TGTGCCAGTAGTATAGGGAGCGGCGGACTCTCCTACAATGAGCAGTTCTTC	CASSIGSGGLSYNEQFF
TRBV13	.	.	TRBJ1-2	TGTGCCAGCAGCCTCGGACAGAAGACCGGCTATGGCTACACCTTC	CASSLGQKTGYGYTF
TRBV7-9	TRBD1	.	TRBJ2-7	TGTGCCAGCAGCCCACAGACAGGGAGCTCCTACGAGCAGTACTTC	CASSPQTGSSYEQYF
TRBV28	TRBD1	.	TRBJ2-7	TGTGCCAGCACTTCCCGGGGAGGGACAGGGGACCCCTACGAGCAGTACTTC	CASTSRGGTGDPYEQYF
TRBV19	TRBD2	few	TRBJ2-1	TGTGCCAGTAGTTGGGGTGGGAGGGGATCAGTCAATGAGCAGTTCTTC	CASSWGGRGSVNEQFF
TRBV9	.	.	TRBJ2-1	TGTGCCAGCAGCGCCCAACCGGGGGTCATCAATGAGCAGTTCTTC	CASSAQPGVINEQFF
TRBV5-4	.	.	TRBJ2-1	TGTGCCAGCCAACCAAATCCCGGGAAAAGCTCCTACAATGAGCAGTTCTTC	CASQPNPGKSSYNEQFF
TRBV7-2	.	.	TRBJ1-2	TGTGCCAGCAGCTTAGGAGGGCGCAGTCGTTATGGCTACACCTTC	CASSLGGRSRYGYTF
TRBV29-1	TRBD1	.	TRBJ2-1	TGCAGCGCTTCCGGGACAGTGCCTAATGAGCAGTTCTTC	CSASGTVPNEQFF
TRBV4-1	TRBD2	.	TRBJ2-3	TGCGCCAGCAGCCAAGGGGTAGCGGGGAGCACAGATACGCAGTATTTT	CASSQGVAGSTDTQYF
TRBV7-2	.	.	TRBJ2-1	TGTGCCAGCAGCTTAGCGGGTCGGGGGGCCAATAATGAGCAGTTCTTC	CASSLAGRGANNEQFF